This TCR beta chain was obtained from a study of T cell responses to AZD1222 COVID-19 vaccine. Only in-frame clones appear in the TCRdb table, and some are missing; sequencing was by immunoSEQ multiplex PCR. The data hold roughly 44,000 clones, with about 83% observed a single time. The CDR3 has 15 amino acids. Germline CDR1 and CDR2: MNHEY and SVGAGI. V gave up 6 bases and J gave up 4 bases, with 19 bases separating them. The TCR comes from an adult in good health. The V and J genes are TRBV6-5 and TRBJ2-7; possibly TRBD1 or TRBD2 for D (5 bases each). This specimen was peripheral blood, taken on day 0 of AZD1222 vaccination. For the CDR3, the DNA is TGTGCCAGCAGCTCTTCGGGACCGATGAGATACGAGCAGTACTTC. The encoded protein is CASSSSGPMRYEQYF.